This T cell receptor (beta chain) is from a study of blood T cell repertoires in COVID-19. The overall study: Whether acute or convalescent, the COVID-19 samples came from the United States, Italy and Spain. PBMCs, B-cell-depleted T cells, or T cells were the source of the cDNA or gDNA that made up the material.

Authors' processing steps: Amplification of reference gene primers provided the estimated nucleated cell counts. The method was immunoSEQ multiplex PCR; TCRdb's version includes in-frame clones alone and lacks a portion of them. Clone size and V and J calls were adopted from that table, with D and trimming inferred from the DNA. The table has about 130,000 clones, 70% to 85% seen once. CDR1 and CDR2 (germline): SGDLS, YYNGEE. V was trimmed by 0 bases and J by 4 bases, leaving 11 bases between them. The CDR3 is 15 amino acids. The sequenced sample was peripheral blood. The chain is built from TRBV9 and TRBJ1-5; TRBD1 is a possible D gene (6 bases). The receptor was isolated from a man in his fifties or sixties who had recovered from COVID-19. This CDR3 reads CASSVVGQGNQPQHF. Here the CDR3 DNA reads TGTGCCAGCAGCGTAGTGGGTCAGGGGAATCAGCCCCAGCATTTT.